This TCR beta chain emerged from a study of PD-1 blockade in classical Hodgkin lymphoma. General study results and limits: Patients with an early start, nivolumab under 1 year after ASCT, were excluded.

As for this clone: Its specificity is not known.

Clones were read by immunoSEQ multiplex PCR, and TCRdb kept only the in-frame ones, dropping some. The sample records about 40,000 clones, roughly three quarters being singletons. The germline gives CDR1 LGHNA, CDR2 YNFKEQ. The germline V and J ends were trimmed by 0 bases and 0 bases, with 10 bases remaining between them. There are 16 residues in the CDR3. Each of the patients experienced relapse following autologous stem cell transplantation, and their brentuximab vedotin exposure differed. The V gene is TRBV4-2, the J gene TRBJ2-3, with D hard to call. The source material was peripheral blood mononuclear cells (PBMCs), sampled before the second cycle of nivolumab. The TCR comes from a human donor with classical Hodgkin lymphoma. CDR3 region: CASSQDLLGSTDTQYF. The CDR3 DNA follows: TGTGCCAGCAGCCAAGATCTTTTGGGGAGCACAGATACGCAGTATTTT.